This T cell receptor beta chain derives from a study of shared clonotypes between healthy human individuals. For the study at large: Participating donors consisted of two women and three men aged 18 to 49.

Clones were sequenced by immunoSEQ multiplex PCR, and TCRdb holds only the in-frame ones, with some missing. The profile shows millions of clones, roughly 93% of them singletons. V shed 6 bases and J 4 bases; nucleotides not matched to a gene: 11. The CDR3 length is 17 residues. CDR1 and CDR2 from the germline V gene are KGHSH and LQKENI. Sequencing input: naive CD4+ T cells from PBMCs. Subset noted: CD45RA+ positively selected. The clonotype comes from a man aged 18 to 35 in good health. Some clones in this sample may be carry-over from other donors' samples. This rearrangement joins TRBV18 to TRBJ2-7, with TRBD2 matching 14 bases. The CDR3 DNA follows: TGTGCCAGCTCCCCGGGACTAGCGGGAGCTGTGGCGTACGAGCAGTACTTC. It encodes CASSPGLAGAVAYEQYF.